This T cell receptor beta chain emerged from a study of cytomegalovirus exposure and HLA in healthy donors. Whole-study results and caveats: In a later analysis, productive TCRs from donors in an Asian-associated ancestry cluster reportedly carried fewer N-insertions than the cohort mean.

The CDR3 has 15 amino acids. Germline values: CDR1 LGHNA, CDR2 YSLEER. Germline trimming cut 1 base from V and 5 bases from J; bases unmatched to any gene: 2. As concerns this clone: The antigen remains unidentified.

PCR employed 60 Vbeta and 13 Jbeta primers. The assay was immunoSEQ multiplex PCR, and TCRdb's table has in-frame clones only and misses some. The sample includes fewer than 200,000 clones, around 83% of them seen just once. Sequencing was done on a sample of PBMCs. V and J are TRBV4-3 and TRBJ2-1; 10 bases match TRBD2. The receptor's source is a woman in her late teens or twenties in good health and CMV-seronegative. The CDR3 here is CASSQGTSGDNEQFF. In nucleotides, the CDR3 is TGCGCCAGCAGCCAAGGGACTAGCGGCGACAATGAGCAGTTCTTC.